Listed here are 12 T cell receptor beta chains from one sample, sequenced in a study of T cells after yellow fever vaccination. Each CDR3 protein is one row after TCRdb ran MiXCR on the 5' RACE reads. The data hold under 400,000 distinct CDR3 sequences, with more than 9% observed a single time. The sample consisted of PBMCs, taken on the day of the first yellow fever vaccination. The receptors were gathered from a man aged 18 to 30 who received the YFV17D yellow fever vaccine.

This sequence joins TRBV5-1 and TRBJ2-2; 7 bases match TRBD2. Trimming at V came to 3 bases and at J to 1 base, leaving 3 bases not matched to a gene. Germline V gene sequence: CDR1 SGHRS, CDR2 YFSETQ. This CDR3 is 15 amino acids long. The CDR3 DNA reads TGCGCCAGCAGCTCGGCGGGGGAGAACACCGGGGAGCTGTTTTTT. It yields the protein CASSSAGENTGELFF.

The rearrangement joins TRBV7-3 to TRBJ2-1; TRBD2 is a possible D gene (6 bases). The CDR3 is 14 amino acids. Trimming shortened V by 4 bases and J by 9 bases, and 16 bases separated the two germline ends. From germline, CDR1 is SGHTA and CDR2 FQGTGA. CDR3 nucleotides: TGTGCCAGCAGCTCCGAACCCTCTAGCGTTGAGCAGTTCTTC. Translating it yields CASSSEPSSVEQFF. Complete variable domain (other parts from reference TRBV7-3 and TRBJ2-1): GAGVSQTPSNKVTEKGKYVELRCDPISGHTALYWYRQSLGQGPEFLIYFQGTGAADDSGLPNDRFFAVRPEGSVSTLKIQRTERGDSAVYLCASSSEPSSVEQFFGPGTRLTVL.

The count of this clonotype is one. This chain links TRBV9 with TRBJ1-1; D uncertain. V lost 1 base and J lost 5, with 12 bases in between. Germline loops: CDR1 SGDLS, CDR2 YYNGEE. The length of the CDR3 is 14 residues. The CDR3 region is CASSVFGVETEAFF. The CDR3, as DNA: TGTGCCAGCAGCGTATTTGGAGTAGAGACTGAAGCTTTCTTT.

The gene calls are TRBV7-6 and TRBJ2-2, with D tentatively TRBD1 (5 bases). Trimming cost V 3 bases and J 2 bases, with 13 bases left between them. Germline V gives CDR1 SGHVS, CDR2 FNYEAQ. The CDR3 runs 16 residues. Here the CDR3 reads CASSFLGAQNTGELFF. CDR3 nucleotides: TGTGCCAGCAGCTTTCTAGGGGCGCAAAACACCGGGGAGCTGTTTTTT.

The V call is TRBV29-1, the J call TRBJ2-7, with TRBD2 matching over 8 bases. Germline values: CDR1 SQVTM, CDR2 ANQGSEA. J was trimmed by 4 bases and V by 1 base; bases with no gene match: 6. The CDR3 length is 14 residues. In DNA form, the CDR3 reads TGCAGCGTTGAAGCGGGGGGGCCTCGGTACGAGCAGTACTTC. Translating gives CSVEAGGPRYEQYF.

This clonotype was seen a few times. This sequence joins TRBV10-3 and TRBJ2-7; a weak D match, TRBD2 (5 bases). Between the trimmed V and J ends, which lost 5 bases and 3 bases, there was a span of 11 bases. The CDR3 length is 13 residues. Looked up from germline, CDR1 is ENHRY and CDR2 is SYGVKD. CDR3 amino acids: CAISSGLSYEQYV. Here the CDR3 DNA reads TGTGCCATCAGTTCTGGACTCAGCTACGAGCAGTACGTC.

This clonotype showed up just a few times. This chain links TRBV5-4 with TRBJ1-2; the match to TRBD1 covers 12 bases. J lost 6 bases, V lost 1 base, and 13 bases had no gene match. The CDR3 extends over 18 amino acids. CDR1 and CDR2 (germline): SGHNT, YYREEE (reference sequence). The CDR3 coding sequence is TGTGCCAGCAGCTTGCTATCTTTCCGGGACAGGGGGCTTGATGGCTACACCTTC. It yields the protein CASSLLSFRDRGLDGYTF. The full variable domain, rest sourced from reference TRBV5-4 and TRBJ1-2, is ETGVTQSPTHLIKTRGQQVTLRCSSQSGHNTVSWYQQALGQGPQFIFQYYREEENGRGNFPPRFSGLQFPNYSSELNVNALELDDSALYLCASSLLSFRDRGLDGYTFGSGTRLTVV.

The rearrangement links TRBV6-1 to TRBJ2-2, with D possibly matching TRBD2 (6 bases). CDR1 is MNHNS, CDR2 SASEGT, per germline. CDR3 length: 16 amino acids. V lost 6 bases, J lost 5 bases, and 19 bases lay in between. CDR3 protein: CASRKPGSGGTGELFF. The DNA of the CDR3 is TGTGCCAGCAGAAAACCCGGGTCCGGAGGGACCGGGGAGCTGTTTTTT.

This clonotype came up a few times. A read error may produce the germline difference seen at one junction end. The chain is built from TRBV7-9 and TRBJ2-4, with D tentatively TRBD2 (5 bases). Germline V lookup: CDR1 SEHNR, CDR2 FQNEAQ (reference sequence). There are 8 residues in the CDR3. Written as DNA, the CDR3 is TGTGCCAGCAGCCTCGGGAACTTC. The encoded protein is CASSLGNF.

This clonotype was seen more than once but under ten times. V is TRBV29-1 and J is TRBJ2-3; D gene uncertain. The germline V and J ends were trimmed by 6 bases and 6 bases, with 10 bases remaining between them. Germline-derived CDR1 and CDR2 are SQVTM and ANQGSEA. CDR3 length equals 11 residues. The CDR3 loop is CSVGRADTQYF. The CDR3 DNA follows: TGCAGCGTGGGCCGGGCGGATACGCAGTATTTT.

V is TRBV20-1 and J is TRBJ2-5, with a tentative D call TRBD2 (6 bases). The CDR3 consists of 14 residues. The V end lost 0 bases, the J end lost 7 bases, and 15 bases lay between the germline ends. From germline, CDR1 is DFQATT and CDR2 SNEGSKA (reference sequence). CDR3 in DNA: TGCAGTGCTAGAGATCCTTCCAGGGAGGTGACCCAGTACTTC. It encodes CSARDPSREVTQYF.

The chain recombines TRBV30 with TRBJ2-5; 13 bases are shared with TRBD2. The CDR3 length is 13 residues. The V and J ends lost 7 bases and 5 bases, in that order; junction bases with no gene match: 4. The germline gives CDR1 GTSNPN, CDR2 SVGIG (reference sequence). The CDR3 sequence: CASATSGGETQYF. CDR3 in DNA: TGTGCCTCTGCGACTAGCGGGGGGGAGACCCAGTACTTC.